This T cell receptor beta chain was found in a study of T cell responses to AZD1222 COVID-19 vaccine. Using immunoSEQ multiplex PCR, the repertoire was profiled, and TCRdb retains in-frame clones only, with some absent. The repertoire holds 110,000 to 150,000 clones, with about 93% as singletons. The CDR3 has 12 amino acids. The germline V and J ends were trimmed by 7 bases and 3 bases, with 7 bases remaining between them. The germline CDR1 and CDR2 sequences are WSHSY and SAAADI. The sample here was peripheral blood, taken on day 0 of AZD1222 vaccination. This rearrangement joins TRBV10-2 to TRBJ1-3, with D unresolved. The sequence derives from an adult in good health. For the CDR3, the DNA is TGCGCCAGCATGCATTATGGAAACACCATATATTTT. Translating gives CASMHYGNTIYF.